The next 6 T cell receptor beta chains were all read from a single sample in a study of cytomegalovirus exposure and HLA in healthy donors (dated by TCRdb to about 2017). The receptor library was made with the immunoSEQ multiplex PCR assay. For the multiplex PCR, a mixture combining 60 forward primers for TCR Vbeta segments and 13 reverse primers for TCR Jbeta segments was used. TCRdb limited this immuneACCESS table to in-frame rearrangements with V and J called. A share of clones is missing; checked studies link under half to unresolved V genes, and the rest is unexplained. This sample lists over 65,000 clones; 70% to 80% were detected once. The ten largest clones take up 14% to 15% of the sample. Source material: PBMCs. The receptors originated from a woman aged 40 to 49 in good health and CMV-seropositive.

This clone appeared once. V is TRBV19 and J is TRBJ1-3; 7 bases are a match to TRBD1. After removal of 8 bases from V and 0 bases from J, the junction contained 4 bases not matched to a gene. The CDR3 is 14 residues long. CDR1 is LNHDA, CDR2 SQIVND, per germline (reference sequence). The CDR3 sequence is CASRRGYSGNTIYF. For the CDR3, the DNA is TGTGCCAGTCGCAGGGGGTACTCTGGAAACACCATATATTTT. Full variable domain (outside the CDR3, taken from reference TRBV19 and TRBJ1-3): DGGITQSPKYLFRKEGQNVTLSCEQNLNHDAMYWYRQDPGQGLRLIYYSQIVNDFQKGDIAEGYSVSREKKESFPLTVTSAQKNPTAFYLCASRRGYSGNTIYFGEGSWLTVV.

V usage is TRBV28 and J usage is TRBJ2-6, with 9 bases that match TRBD2. V lost 3 bases to trimming and J lost 3 bases; unmatched junction nucleotides: 9. Germline CDR1 is MDHEN and CDR2 is SYDVKM. The CDR3 extends over 18 amino acids. CDR3: CASSLSLAGVGGANVLTF. CDR3 sequence (DNA): TGTGCCAGCAGTTTGAGTTTAGCGGGAGTGGGTGGGGCCAACGTCCTGACTTTC. The entire variable domain, with the rest obtained from reference TRBV28 and TRBJ2-6, is as follows: DVKVTQSSRYLVKRTGEKVFLECVQDMDHENMFWYRQDPGLGLRLIYFSYDVKMKEKGDIPEGYSVSREKKERFSLILESASTNQTSMYLCASSLSLAGVGGANVLTFGAGSRLTVL.

This sequence joins TRBV28 and TRBJ1-5, with D perhaps matching TRBD1 (6 bases). The CDR3 contains 17 residues. Germline V CDR1 and CDR2: MDHEN, SYDVKM. V was cut by 8 bases and J by 2 bases, with 22 bases left in between. The CDR3 spells CASYRVSGGFGNQPQHF. CDR3 in DNA: TGTGCCAGCTACAGGGTAAGCGGGGGATTCGGCAATCAGCCCCAGCATTTT. The whole variable domain, filled in from reference TRBV28 and TRBJ1-5, reads DVKVTQSSRYLVKRTGEKVFLECVQDMDHENMFWYRQDPGLGLRLIYFSYDVKMKEKGDIPEGYSVSREKKERFSLILESASTNQTSMYLCASYRVSGGFGNQPQHFGDGTRLSIL.

The genes are TRBV7-2 and TRBJ2-7; 11 bases are shared with TRBD1. Germline CDR1 SGHTA, CDR2 FQGNSA. The CDR3 extends over 14 amino acids. V shed 4 bases and J 2 bases; nucleotides not matched to a gene: 1. CDR3 bases: TGTGCCAGCAGCTGGGGACAGGGGGCCTACGAGCAGTACTTC. Residues: CASSWGQGAYEQYF.

The chain combines TRBV4-1 with TRBJ1-4; D might be TRBD1 (5 bases). The V gene's germline CDR1 is MGHRA and CDR2 YSYEKL. The CDR3 covers 17 residues. Trimming removed 4 bases from V and 7 bases from J, with 22 bases in between. CDR3 DNA: TGCGCCAGCAGCCTGGACCCGATCGGGGGTTACGGTGAAAAACTGTTTTTT. It encodes CASSLDPIGGYGEKLFF.

This chain joins TRBV5-6 and TRBJ2-3; 7 nucleotides match TRBD2. The germline gives CDR1 SGHDT, CDR2 YYEEEE. The CDR3 runs 16 residues. Trimming cost V 2 bases and J 0 bases; bases outside gene matches: 6. CDR3 sequence reads: CASSFGSGLSTDTQYF. CDR3 nucleotide sequence: TGTGCCAGCAGCTTCGGGTCGGGACTAAGCACAGATACGCAGTATTTT.